A single sample is the source of the 20 T cell receptor beta chains below, sequenced in a study of cytomegalovirus exposure and HLA in healthy donors (dated by TCRdb to the late 2010s). Preparation of the library involved the immunoSEQ multiplex PCR assay. The multiplex PCR relied on a mix of 60 forward primers for TCR Vbeta segments and 13 reverse primers for TCR Jbeta segments. TCRdb retrieved this table from immuneACCESS and kept in-frame rearrangements only. Not all clones are present; in checked studies, unresolved V genes account for under half, and no reason is known for the remainder. The sample contains some 150,000 clones, over 75% of them found a single time. Approximately 4.5% of the sample rests with the top ten. Sequenced material: PBMCs. Every receptor here comes from a man in his forties or fifties in good health and CMV-seronegative.

The rearrangement joins TRBV27 to TRBJ2-5; 14 bases are a match to TRBD2. The V and J ends lost 1 base and 0 bases, in that order; junction bases with no gene match: 1. The germline gives CDR1 MNHEY, CDR2 SMNVEV (reference sequence). The CDR3 covers 17 residues. DNA for the CDR3: TGTGCCAGCAGTTTATTGGGACTAGCGGGGGACCAAGAGACCCAGTACTTC. It specifies CASSLLGLAGDQETQYF.

The rearrangement joins TRBV15 to TRBJ2-1; 12 bases align to TRBD2. Losses at the gene ends were 4 bases for V and 5 bases for J; bases not matched to a gene: 3. Germline V gene data show CDR1 as LNHNV and CDR2 as YYDKDF (reference sequence). This CDR3 region has 15 residues. DNA of the CDR3: TGTGCCACCAGCACACGGACTAGCGGGGACAATGAGCAGTTCTTC. Amino acid sequence: CATSTRTSGDNEQFF.

The chain uses TRBV29-1 and TRBJ2-2, with D perhaps TRBD1 (6 bases). This CDR3 has 15 residues. Germline loops: CDR1 SQVTM, CDR2 ANQGSEA. Trimming stripped 4 bases from V and 1 base from J, with 13 bases between. Here the CDR3 DNA reads TGCAGCGTTGTTTCAGGGGACCGGAACACCGGGGAGCTGTTTTTT. Amino acid sequence: CSVVSGDRNTGELFF.

This chain joins TRBV7-6 and TRBJ1-4; a weak D match, TRBD1 (5 bases). This CDR3 has 17 amino acids. Germline values: CDR1 SGHVS, CDR2 FNYEAQ. V was shortened by 5 bases and J by 0 bases, with 16 bases between the two germline ends. CDR3 DNA: TGTGCCAGCAGCCAAGACTCCAGGGCGGCAACTAATGAAAAACTGTTTTTT. It specifies CASSQDSRAATNEKLFF.

The chain recombines TRBV5-8 with TRBJ2-2, with TRBD2 matching over 12 bases. CDR1 and CDR2 (germline): SGHTS, YDEGEE. CDR3 length: 17 amino acids. V gave up 4 bases and J gave up 3 bases; unmatched junction bases: 7. Here the CDR3 reads CASSRTSGAFYTGELFF. CDR3 nucleotide sequence: TGTGCCAGCAGCCGGACTAGCGGGGCTTTTTACACCGGGGAGCTGTTTTTT.

This clone was detected a few times. The chain uses TRBV29-1 and TRBJ2-5; 9 nucleotides match TRBD1. With the DNA end fitting TRBJ2-7 better, the J assignment may be wrong. Germline V gives CDR1 SQVTM, CDR2 ANQGSEA. CDR3 length: 14 amino acids. CDR3 sequence (DNA): TGCAGCGTCACCGGGACAGGGAACTCCTACGAGCAGTACTTC. Its translation is CSVTGTGNSYEQYF.

The chain combines TRBV27 with TRBJ2-7; the D gene is possibly TRBD2 (7 bases). This CDR3 region has 17 residues. The V gene lost 5 bases and the J gene lost 0 bases, with 20 bases spanning the gap. The germline gives CDR1 MNHEY, CDR2 SMNVEV (reference sequence). CDR3 bases: TGTGCCAGCAGTCCTACCCTCGGGCGGGGGCTCTCCTACGAGCAGTACTTC. This gives the protein CASSPTLGRGLSYEQYF.

This chain connects TRBV9 to TRBJ1-2; 8 bases are a match to TRBD1. Germline assignment: CDR1 SGDLS and CDR2 YYNGEE. The J segment lost 7 bases and the V segment lost 4 bases, leaving 12 bases of the junction unmatched. This CDR3 has 15 residues. The DNA of the CDR3 is TGTGCCAGCAGCACTCACCCCGGGACAGGTGGTGGCTACACCTTC. Translated: CASSTHPGTGGGYTF. Full variable domain (rest looked up from reference TRBV9 and TRBJ1-2): DSGVTQTPKHLITATGQRVTLRCSPRSGDLSVYWYQQSLDQGLQFLIQYYNGEERAKGNILERFSAQQFPDLHSELNLSSLELGDSALYFCASSTHPGTGGGYTFGSGTRLTVV.

This rearrangement joins TRBV30 to TRBJ1-2; D is possibly TRBD1 (5 bases). This CDR3 is built from 12 residues. V lost 1 base, J lost 7 bases, and 10 bases lay in between. CDR1 is GTSNPN and CDR2 is SVGIG in the germline V gene (reference sequence). This CDR3 is CAWSEGRGGYTF. In nucleotides, the CDR3 is TGTGCCTGGAGTGAGGGGAGGGGTGGCTACACCTTC.

V and J are TRBV28 and TRBJ2-3, with 7 bases lining up with TRBD2. Trimming at V came to 4 bases and at J to 0 bases, leaving 7 bases not matched to a gene. The CDR3 is 16 residues long. Germline V gene sequence: CDR1 MDHEN, CDR2 SYDVKM. CDR3 in DNA: TGTGCCAGCAGTTCATTGGGGGGGGGAAGCACAGATACGCAGTATTTT. Its protein product is CASSSLGGGSTDTQYF.

The V gene is TRBV15, the J gene TRBJ2-1; TRBD2 agrees at 7 bases. Trimming cost V 0 bases and J 5 bases; bases outside gene matches: 10. Germline V CDR1 and CDR2: LNHNV, YYDKDF (reference sequence). CDR3 length: 17 amino acids. CDR3 residues: CATSRDGRGSVNNEQFF. The CDR3 coding sequence is TGTGCCACCAGCAGAGATGGGCGGGGGTCGGTAAACAATGAGCAGTTCTTC.

The CDR3 region is CASSLDLTGQGNTGELFF. The CDR3 region has the DNA TGTGCCAGCAGCTTAGATCTCACGGGACAGGGAAACACCGGGGAGCTGTTTTTT. The rearrangement links TRBV11-2 to TRBJ2-2, with TRBD1 matching over 9 bases. J gave up 2 bases and V 0 bases, and 7 bases lay outside the gene matches. The germline V gene has CDR1 SGHAT and CDR2 FQNNGV. The CDR3 totals 18 residues.

This rearrangement joins TRBV10-1 to TRBJ2-5, with 7 bases aligning to TRBD2. V trimming: 7 bases; J trimming: 6 bases; junction bases outside the gene matches: 11. CDR3 size: 14 residues. Germline lookup yields CDR1 WNHNN and CDR2 SYGVQD (reference sequence). The CDR3 bases are TGCGCCAGCATTAGAGGGACTATGTCACAGACCCAGTACTTC. It is translated as CASIRGTMSQTQYF.

The genes are TRBV7-9 and TRBJ1-2; 8 positions match TRBD1. V was pared by 4 bases and J by 8 bases, with 12 bases of the junction left unmatched. Germline V gene data show CDR1 as SEHNR and CDR2 as FQNEAQ (reference sequence). The CDR3 covers 15 residues. The CDR3: CASSSPSTGEGGYTF. The CDR3 coding sequence is TGTGCCAGCAGCTCCCCATCGACAGGGGAAGGGGGCTACACCTTC.

The chain links TRBV10-3 to TRBJ2-1; TRBD2 aligns across 10 bases. J gave up 6 bases and V 0 bases, and 5 bases lay outside the gene matches. CDR3 length: 16 amino acids. Germline V gene lookup returns CDR1 ENHRY and CDR2 SYGVKD. In DNA, the CDR3 is TGTGCCATCAGTGAGTCTGTGACTAGCGGGCTCAATGAGCAGTTCTTC. Protein product: CAISESVTSGLNEQFF.

The rearrangement uses TRBV27 and TRBJ2-3; the D gene is possibly TRBD1 (6 bases). This CDR3 contains 14 residues. Germline V gene data show CDR1 as MNHEY and CDR2 as SMNVEV (reference sequence). The V end was cut by 7 bases, the J end by 6 bases, with 17 bases between. The CDR3 protein is CASTPTGYTDTQYF. In DNA form, the CDR3 reads TGTGCCAGCACTCCCACAGGGTACACCGATACGCAGTATTTT.

This chain connects TRBV13 to TRBJ1-3, with D possibly matching TRBD1 (6 bases). The CDR3 extends over 14 amino acids. Germline lookup yields CDR1 PRHDT and CDR2 FYEKMQ (reference sequence). Deletions cut 5 bases from V and 2 bases from J, with 10 bases between. The CDR3 bases are TGTGCCAGCAGCCTTCGGACAGCTGGAAACACCATATATTTT. It codes for CASSLRTAGNTIYF.

This clone was counted once. The chain joins TRBV7-9 to TRBJ1-2; D ambiguous. CDR1 is SEHNR and CDR2 is FQNEAQ in the germline V gene (reference sequence). The CDR3 length is 13 residues. V was shortened by 3 bases and J by 2 bases, with 7 bases between the two germline ends. In nucleotides, the CDR3 is TGTGCCAGCAGCTTGAGGGAGAACTATGGCTACACCTTC. This encodes CASSLRENYGYTF.

CDR3 nucleotide sequence: TGTGCCAGCAGTAACCCGGGACAGATCAGCGAGCAGTACTTC. Residues: CASSNPGQISEQYF. The chain uses TRBV6-5 and TRBJ2-7, with 7 positions matching TRBD1. V trimming: 5 bases; J trimming: 6 bases; junction bases outside the gene matches: 10. CDR1 and CDR2 (germline): MNHEY, SVGAGI. This CDR3 is built from 14 residues.

The chain recombines TRBV7-6 with TRBJ2-7; D gene unclear. V was cut by 0 bases and J by 1 base, with 16 bases left in between. This CDR3 has 17 amino acids. Germline V gene lookup returns CDR1 SGHVS and CDR2 FNYEAQ. The CDR3 protein is CASSLAPVASASYEQYF. CDR3 DNA: TGTGCCAGCAGCTTAGCGCCGGTAGCCTCGGCGTCCTACGAGCAGTACTTC. Looking up the rest from reference TRBV7-6 and TRBJ2-7 gives the full variable domain: GAGVSQSPRYKVTKRGQDVALRCDPISGHVSLYWYRQALGQGPEFLTYFNYEAQQDKSGLPNDRFSAERPEGSISTLTIQRTEQRDSAMYRCASSLAPVASASYEQYFGPGTRLTVT.